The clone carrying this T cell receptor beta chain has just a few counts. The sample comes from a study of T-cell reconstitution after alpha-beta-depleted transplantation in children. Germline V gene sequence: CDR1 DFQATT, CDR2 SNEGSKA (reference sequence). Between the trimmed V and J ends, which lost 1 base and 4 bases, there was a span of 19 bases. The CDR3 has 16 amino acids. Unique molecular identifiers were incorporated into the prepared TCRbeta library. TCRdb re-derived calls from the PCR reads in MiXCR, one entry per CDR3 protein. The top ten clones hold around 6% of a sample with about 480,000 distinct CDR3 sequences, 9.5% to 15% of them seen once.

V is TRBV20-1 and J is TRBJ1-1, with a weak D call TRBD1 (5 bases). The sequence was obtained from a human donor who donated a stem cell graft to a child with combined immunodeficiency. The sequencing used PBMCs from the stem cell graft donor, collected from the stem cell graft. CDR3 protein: CSARVGLGRLGTEAFF. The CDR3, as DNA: TGCAGTGCTAGAGTCGGGTTGGGACGCCTGGGCACTGAAGCTTTCTTT.